These 16 T cell receptor beta chains originate from one sample sequenced in a study of blood T cell repertoires in COVID-19. The data were produced by immunoSEQ multiplex PCR, yet TCRdb's version contains in-frame clones alone and is incomplete. The sample includes roughly 180,000 clones, 75% to 85% of them seen just once. Source material: peripheral blood. These receptors were taken from a woman aged 60-75 years with COVID-19, enrolled during active disease.

CDR3 loop: CASSPDRDQPQHF. CDR3 nucleotides: TGTGCCAGCAGCCCGGACAGGGATCAGCCCCAGCATTTT. This chain links TRBV7-2 with TRBJ1-5; 8 bases agree with TRBD1. Per the germline V gene, CDR1 is SGHTA and CDR2 is FQGNSA. The CDR3 is 13 residues long. V was clipped by 5 bases and J by 5 bases; unmatched bases: 2. Together with reference TRBV7-2 and TRBJ1-5, the CDR3 gives the full variable domain: GAGVSQSPSNKVTEKGKDVELRCDPISGHTALYWYRQSLGQGLEFLIYFQGNSAPDKSGLPSDRFSAERTGGSVSTLTIQRTQQEDSAVYLCASSPDRDQPQHFGDGTRLSIL.

This chain joins TRBV6-2 or TRBV6-3 and TRBJ2-7, with 12 bases matching TRBD2. The CDR3 is 16 amino acids. V shed 4 bases, J shed 7 bases, and the junction held 11 bases outside the gene matches. CDR1 MNHEY and CDR2 SVGEGT come from the germline V gene. The CDR3, as DNA: TGTGCCAGCAGTTCAAGGCTAGCGGGAGGGCCCGGGGAGCAGTACTTC. This sequence encodes CASSSRLAGGPGEQYF.

This clone was detected once. This chain joins TRBV28 and TRBJ1-4, with 8 bases identical to TRBD1. This CDR3 is 17 amino acids long. The germline V gene encodes CDR1 MDHEN and CDR2 SYDVKM. Germline trimming cut 3 bases from V and 0 bases from J; bases unmatched to any gene: 6. The DNA of the CDR3 is TGTGCCAGCAGTTTCGGACAGGGCCTTACAACTAATGAAAAACTGTTTTTT. It translates to CASSFGQGLTTNEKLFF.

This clone showed up just a few times. The chain employs TRBV6-6 and TRBJ1-5, with TRBD1 matching over 8 bases. Germline CDR1 and CDR2: MNHNY and SVGAGI (reference sequence). V was clipped by 3 bases and J by 5 bases; unmatched bases: 6. CDR3 length: 15 amino acids. This CDR3 is CASSYTGQVYQPQHF. The CDR3 nucleotides read TGTGCCAGCAGTTATACGGGACAGGTCTATCAGCCCCAGCATTTT.

The V gene is TRBV19, the J gene TRBJ1-5; D not certain. Germline CDR1 and CDR2: LNHDA and SQIVND (reference sequence). V lost 0 bases and J lost 0, with 6 bases in between. The length of the CDR3 is 15 residues. The CDR3 DNA follows: TGTGCCAGTAGTATAGATACAGCTAGCAATCAGCCCCAGCATTTT. This sequence encodes CASSIDTASNQPQHF.

CDR3: CATSGAGGHNEQFF. The DNA of the CDR3 is TGTGCCACCAGTGGTGCGGGGGGGCACAATGAGCAGTTCTTC. V is TRBV24-1 and J is TRBJ2-1, with 9 bases matching TRBD2. V lost 5 bases and J lost 5; bases outside the gene matches: 3. CDR3 length: 14 amino acids. Germline CDR1 KGHDR, CDR2 SFDVKD.

V usage is TRBV11-2 and J usage is TRBJ2-7; 10 bases line up with TRBD2. Germline V gives CDR1 SGHAT, CDR2 FQNNGV. V was pared by 3 bases and J by 7 bases, with 15 bases of the junction left unmatched. The length of the CDR3 is 17 residues. The CDR3, as DNA: TGTGCCAGCAGCTTTGAAATTAGCGGGAGGCTGAATGGGGAGCAGTACTTC. As protein: CASSFEISGRLNGEQYF.

This clone was seen only a few times. The V call is TRBV18, the J call TRBJ1-2; D may be TRBD1 (6 bases). V was shortened by 6 bases and J by 0 bases, with 23 bases between the two germline ends. CDR1 is KGHSH, CDR2 LQKENI, per germline. The CDR3 is made up of 18 amino acids. The CDR3 nucleotides read TGTGCCAGCTCTCTCGAGACAGGAACCCTTGATTCTAACTATGGCTACACCTTC. Protein product: CASSLETGTLDSNYGYTF.

The chain uses TRBV2 and TRBJ1-1, with TRBD1 matching 9 bases. The germline CDR1 and CDR2 sequences are SNHLY and FYNNEI. The CDR3 consists of 15 residues. After removal of 6 bases from V and 4 bases from J, the junction contained 9 bases not matched to a gene. The CDR3 sequence is CASSTKGQGSTEAFF. The CDR3 DNA is TGTGCCAGCAGCACAAAGGGACAGGGATCCACTGAAGCTTTCTTT.

This clone is a singleton in its sample. The chain is built from TRBV28 and TRBJ2-7; 8 bases are shared with TRBD2. The germline V gene encodes CDR1 MDHEN and CDR2 SYDVKM. This CDR3 has 13 amino acids. The chain's CDR3 is CVTSGQIPYEQYF. Written as DNA, the CDR3 is TGTGTTACTAGCGGCCAGATACCCTACGAGCAGTACTTC. Full variable domain (rest looked up from reference TRBV28 and TRBJ2-7): DVKVTQSSRYLVKRTGEKVFLECVQDMDHENMFWYRQDPGLGLRLIYFSYDVKMKEKGDIPEGYSVSREKKERFSLILESASTNQTSMYLCVTSGQIPYEQYFGPGTRLTVT.

This chain links TRBV7-6 with TRBJ1-2; tentatively, D is TRBD1 (5 bases). The V and J ends lost 5 bases and 2 bases respectively, with 15 bases between them. Germline CDR1 is SGHVS and CDR2 is FNYEAQ. This CDR3 is built from 15 residues. Here the CDR3 reads CASSPTSGGNYGYTF. In nucleotides, the CDR3 is TGTGCCAGCAGCCCTACCTCGGGGGGGAACTATGGCTACACCTTC.

The chain combines TRBV29-1 with TRBJ2-2; D remains unclear. Germline V gives CDR1 SQVTM, CDR2 ANQGSEA. The CDR3 is made up of 11 amino acids. The ends were cut back, 2 bases at V and 6 bases at J, with 4 bases in the middle. The CDR3 nucleotides read TGCAGCGTTGAAACAGCCGGGGAGCTGTTTTTT. Translated: CSVETAGELFF.

The CDR3 sequence is CASTQNTGELFF. The CDR3 DNA reads TGCGCCAGCACACAGAACACCGGGGAGCTGTTTTTT. The V call is TRBV10-2, the J call TRBJ2-2; D gene uncertain. Between the trimmed V and J ends, which lost 7 bases and 1 base, there was a span of 4 bases. Germline V gene sequence: CDR1 WSHSY, CDR2 SAAADI. The CDR3 runs to 12 residues.

This clone was picked up a small number of times. This chain uses TRBV7-9 with TRBJ2-3; D ambiguous. CDR3 size: 13 residues. The germline V gene has CDR1 SEHNR and CDR2 FQNEAQ (reference sequence). V dropped 2 bases and J dropped 0 bases, with 3 bases sitting between them. The CDR3 nucleotides read TGTGCCAGCAGCTTATTAAGCACAGATACGCAGTATTTT. Protein: CASSLLSTDTQYF.

The chain employs TRBV5-1 and TRBJ1-6; D may be TRBD1 (6 bases). The germline CDR1 and CDR2 sequences are SGHRS and YFSETQ. The CDR3 length is 16 residues. Trimming took 0 bases from V and 7 from J, leaving 14 bases between them. CDR3 loop: CASSLGLGQGNSPLHF. DNA for the CDR3: TGCGCCAGCAGCTTGGGGTTAGGGCAGGGGAATTCACCCCTCCACTTT. Full variable domain (outside the CDR3, taken from reference TRBV5-1 and TRBJ1-6): KAGVTQTPRYLIKTRGQQVTLSCSPISGHRSVSWYQQTPGQGLQFLFEYFSETQRNKGNFPGRFSGRQFSNSRSEMNVSTLELGDSALYLCASSLGLGQGNSPLHFGNGTRLTVT.

This chain links TRBV5-1 with TRBJ2-5; 8 nucleotides match TRBD1. Germline V gives CDR1 SGHRS, CDR2 YFSETQ. The V segment lost 4 bases and the J segment 5 bases; nucleotides outside the gene matches: 13. The CDR3 contains 16 residues. CDR3 nucleotide sequence: TGCGCCAGCAGCCCTGGACAGGGACCGCCACTGGAGACCCAGTACTTC. Protein product: CASSPGQGPPLETQYF.